One and the same sample provided the 14 T cell receptor beta chains below, sequenced in a study of OX40 agonist ivuxolimab in advanced cancers. Library generation was performed with the immunoSEQ multiplex PCR assay. Entries here come from immuneACCESS through TCRdb and include only in-frame sequences with V and J called. Some clones fail to appear in such tables; in the studies checked, an unresolved V gene covers under half of the shortfall, and the cause of the remainder is unknown. The sample contains about 61,000 clones, around 87% of them found a single time. The top ten clones comprise 1% to 1.5% of the sample. The sample in question was CD4+ or CD8+ T cells sorted from blood, obtained in a trial of the OX40 agonist ivuxolimab. The receptors were gathered from an adult with an advanced solid tumor such as melanoma, head and neck, liver or kidney cancer.

This clone was observed a single time. The chain has TRBV4-1 and TRBJ2-1, with D tentatively TRBD2 (6 bases). The V gene lost 7 bases and the J gene lost 10 bases, with 20 bases spanning the gap. The CDR3 consists of 14 residues. Per germline, CDR1 MGHRA and CDR2 YSYEKL. The CDR3 loop reads CASMGRTEGLEQFF. CDR3 nucleotides: TGCGCCAGCATGGGGCGAACCGAGGGACTGGAGCAGTTCTTC.

V is TRBV27 and J is TRBJ1-2; tentatively, D is TRBD1 (5 bases). Per the germline V gene, CDR1 is MNHEY and CDR2 is SMNVEV (reference sequence). V shed 3 bases and J shed 0 bases, with 11 bases lying between them. The CDR3 sequence is 15 residues long. The CDR3 coding sequence is TGTGCCAGCAGTTTGTGGGGGGGAGCTAACTATGGCTACACCTTC. It yields the protein CASSLWGGANYGYTF.

The J gene is TRBJ2-3, the V gene TRBV7-3; 8 bases map to TRBD1. Per the germline V gene, CDR1 is SGHTA and CDR2 is FQGTGA. V gave up 2 bases and J gave up 2 bases; unmatched junction bases: 0. CDR3 length: 14 residues. The CDR3 DNA is TGTGCCAGCAGCTTACAGGGGGCCACAGATACGCAGTATTTT. It specifies CASSLQGATDTQYF.

The gene calls are TRBV2 and TRBJ2-2, with D possibly being TRBD1 or TRBD2 (5 bases each). CDR1 is SNHLY and CDR2 is FYNNEI in the germline V gene. Trimming removed 8 bases at V and 5 bases at J, with 12 bases between. The CDR3 runs 13 residues. The chain's CDR3 is CASRPGRTGELFF. The CDR3 bases are TGTGCCAGCCGACCGGGACGGACCGGGGAGCTGTTTTTT.

This chain joins TRBV6-5 and TRBJ1-5; a possible D gene is TRBD1 (6 bases). The CDR3 consists of 14 residues. Looked up from germline, CDR1 is MNHEY and CDR2 is SVGAGI. With 6 bases removed from V and 3 bases from J, the gap between germline ends came to 12 bases. The CDR3 coding sequence is TGTGCCAGCAGCCCCGACAGGATCAATCAGCCCCAGCATTTT. Translated: CASSPDRINQPQHF.

This clone was observed a handful of times. This rearrangement joins TRBV18 to TRBJ1-5; D gene ambiguous. The V end was cut by 1 base, the J end by 0 bases, with 7 bases between. CDR3 length equals 15 residues. In germline, CDR1 is KGHSH, CDR2 LQKENI. The CDR3 sequence is CASSPQGNSNQPQHF. CDR3 bases: TGTGCCAGCTCACCACAGGGTAATAGCAATCAGCCCCAGCATTTT.

This sequence joins TRBV5-1 and TRBJ1-1; 8 bases are a match to TRBD1. The CDR3 contains 17 residues. Germline lookup yields CDR1 SGHRS and CDR2 YFSETQ. Trimming at V came to 0 bases and at J to 5 bases, leaving 12 bases not matched to a gene. CDR3 coding DNA: TGCGCCAGCAGCTTGGCCGAGGTTAACAGGGGGAAGACTGAAGCTTTCTTT. It encodes CASSLAEVNRGKTEAFF.

The chain joins TRBV6-6 to TRBJ1-3; maybe TRBD1 (5 bases). Germline-derived CDR1 and CDR2 are MNHNY and SVGAGI (reference sequence). The CDR3 has 14 residues. Trimming shortened V by 5 bases and J by 0 bases, and 8 bases separated the two germline ends. The CDR3 loop is CASSGTDSGNTIYF. The CDR3 region has the DNA TGTGCCAGCAGTGGGACGGACTCTGGAAACACCATATATTTT.

This clone occurred once. V is TRBV6-5 and J is TRBJ1-2; possible D gene TRBD1, 6 bases. Germline V CDR1 and CDR2: MNHEY, SVGAGI. V was cut by 5 bases and J by 8 bases, with 21 bases left in between. The length of the CDR3 is 15 residues. CDR3 residues: CASSLKGTTGEGYTF. The CDR3 DNA reads as TGTGCCAGCAGTCTTAAGGGGACAACAGGTGAGGGCTACACCTTC.

This clone was counted between two and nine times. DNA of the CDR3: TGTGCCAGCAGCGGGGAACACTACGAGCAGTACTTC. This translates into CASSGEHYEQYF. The gene calls are TRBV7-9 and TRBJ2-7; the D is unclear. The germline V and J ends were trimmed by 5 bases and 3 bases, with 8 bases remaining between them. The germline gives CDR1 SEHNR, CDR2 FQNEAQ (reference sequence). CDR3 length equals 12 residues. The entire variable domain, with the rest obtained from reference TRBV7-9 and TRBJ2-7, is as follows: DTGVSQNPRHKITKRGQNVTFRCDPISEHNRLYWYRQTLGQGPEFLTYFQNEAQLEKSRLLSDRFSAERPKGSFSTLEIQRTEQGDSAMYLCASSGEHYEQYFGPGTRLTVT.

The chain is built from TRBV18 and TRBJ1-1; TRBD1 might be the D (5 bases). Trimming took 2 bases from V and 0 from J, leaving 7 bases between them. The V gene's germline CDR1 is KGHSH and CDR2 LQKENI. The CDR3 consists of 14 residues. The CDR3 DNA reads as TGTGCCAGCTCACCAACACAGGTGAACACTGAAGCTTTCTTT. Its protein is CASSPTQVNTEAFF. Full variable domain (missing parts from reference TRBV18 and TRBJ1-1): NAGVMQNPRHLVRRRGQEARLRCSPMKGHSHVYWYRQLPEEGLKFMVYLQKENIIDESGMPKERFSAEFPKEGPSILRIQQVVRGDSAAYFCASSPTQVNTEAFFGQGTRLTVV.

V and J are TRBV7-8 and TRBJ1-5; maybe TRBD1 (5 bases). Germline-derived CDR1 and CDR2 are SGHVS and FQNEAQ. The CDR3 has 14 residues. Trimming stripped 3 bases from V and 3 bases from J, with 9 bases between. CDR3 amino acids: CASSLDIHNQPQHF. CDR3 nucleotide sequence: TGTGCCAGCAGCTTGGACATCCACAATCAGCCCCAGCATTTT.

This chain joins TRBV7-9 and TRBJ2-7; D may be TRBD1 (7 bases). The V gene's germline CDR1 is SEHNR and CDR2 FQNEAQ (reference sequence). Deletions cut 2 bases from V and 4 bases from J, with 15 bases between. The CDR3 covers 15 residues. The CDR3 protein is CASSLTGPGGYEQYF. The CDR3, as DNA: TGTGCCAGCAGCTTAACGGGGCCAGGGGGGTACGAGCAGTACTTC.

The V call is TRBV15, the J call TRBJ2-4; D might be TRBD2 (5 bases). Germline assignment: CDR1 LNHNV and CDR2 YYDKDF (reference sequence). Deletions cut 4 bases from V and 2 bases from J, with 9 bases between. CDR3 length: 14 amino acids. CDR3 region: CATSMTGSKNIQYF. DNA of the CDR3: TGTGCCACCAGCATGACGGGGTCCAAAAACATTCAGTACTTC.